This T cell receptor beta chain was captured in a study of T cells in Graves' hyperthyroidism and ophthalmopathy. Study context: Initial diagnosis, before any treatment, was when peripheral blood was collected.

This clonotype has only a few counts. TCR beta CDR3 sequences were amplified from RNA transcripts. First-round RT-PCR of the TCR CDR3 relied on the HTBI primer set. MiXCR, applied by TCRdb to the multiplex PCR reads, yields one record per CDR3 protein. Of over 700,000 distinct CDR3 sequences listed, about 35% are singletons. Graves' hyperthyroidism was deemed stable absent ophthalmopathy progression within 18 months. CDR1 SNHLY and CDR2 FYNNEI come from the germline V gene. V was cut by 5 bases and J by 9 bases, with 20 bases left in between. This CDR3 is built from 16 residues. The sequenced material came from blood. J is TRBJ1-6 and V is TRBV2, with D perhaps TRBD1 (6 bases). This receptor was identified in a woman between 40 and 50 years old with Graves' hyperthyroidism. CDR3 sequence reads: CASSLYRDKRVSPLHF. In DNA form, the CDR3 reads TGTGCCAGCAGTTTATACCGGGACAAGCGGGTTTCACCCCTCCACTTT.